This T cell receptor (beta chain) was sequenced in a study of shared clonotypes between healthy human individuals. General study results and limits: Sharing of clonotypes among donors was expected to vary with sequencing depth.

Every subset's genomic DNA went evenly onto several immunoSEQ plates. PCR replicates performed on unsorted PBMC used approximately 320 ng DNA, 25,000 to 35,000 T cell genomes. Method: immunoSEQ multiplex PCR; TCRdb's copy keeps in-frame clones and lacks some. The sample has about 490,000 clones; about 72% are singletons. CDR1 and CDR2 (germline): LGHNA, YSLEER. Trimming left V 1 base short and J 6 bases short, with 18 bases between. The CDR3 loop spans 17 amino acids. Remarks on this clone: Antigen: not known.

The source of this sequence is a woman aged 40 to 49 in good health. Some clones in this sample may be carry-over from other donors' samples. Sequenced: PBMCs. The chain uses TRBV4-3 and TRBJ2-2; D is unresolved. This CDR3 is CASSQGAEATAAGELFF. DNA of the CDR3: TGCGCCAGCAGCCAAGGGGCAGAAGCTACCGCGGCCGGGGAGCTGTTTTTT.